These 8 T cell receptor beta chains originate from one sample sequenced in a study of T and B cells in COVID-19 patients. TRB rearrangements were amplified by multiplex PCR with BIOMED2 TRB-A/B primers. TCRdb independently ran MiXCR on the multiplex PCR reads; one entry per CDR3 protein. The sample lists some 21,000 distinct CDR3 sequences; about a third were seen once. From blood, roughly 220-550 ng of genomic DNA served as TRB template. Sequenced input: blood. The source is a human donor who had recovered from COVID-19.

In this sample, this clonotype turned up a few times. The chain couples TRBV10-3 to TRBJ2-3; no clear D gene. Per the germline V gene, CDR1 is ENHRY and CDR2 is SYGVKD. This CDR3 is built from 11 residues. This CDR3 is CSMRSTDTQYF. Here the CDR3 DNA reads TGTTCAATGAGGAGCACAGATACGCAGTATTTT.

In this sample, this clonotype turned up a few times. V usage is TRBV11-3 and J usage is TRBJ2-7; a possible D gene is TRBD2 (6 bases). V gave up 5 bases and J gave up 2 bases, with 10 bases separating them. The V gene's germline CDR1 is SGHNT and CDR2 YENEEA. The CDR3 sequence is 13 residues long. The CDR3 here is CASSPGETYEQYF. The CDR3 nucleotides are TGTGCCAGCAGCCCGGGGGAGACCTACGAGCAGTACTTC.

A remark on this clonotype: Germline and junction disagree at one end, which may indicate a read error. V is TRBV30 and J is TRBJ1-2, with D perhaps matching TRBD1 (6 bases). The CDR3 is 12 amino acids. Germline CDR1 is GTSNPN and CDR2 is SVGIG (reference sequence). The CDR3 nucleotides read TGTGTCTGGAGACAGGCATACGATGGCTACACCTTC. It translates to CVWRQAYDGYTF.

This clonotype was detected only a few times. The chain combines TRBV20-1 with TRBJ2-3, with D possibly being TRBD2 (5 bases). CDR1 and CDR2 (germline): DFQATT, SNEGSKA (reference sequence). Trimming cost V 5 bases and J 0 bases, with 15 bases left between them. This CDR3 spans 15 amino acids. The CDR3 DNA sequence: TGCAGTGCTTCAACGCGGGCTACTAGCACAGATACGCAGTATTTT. Its protein is CSASTRATSTDTQYF.

The V call is TRBV12-3 or TRBV12-4, the J call TRBJ2-2; D unclear. Trimming took 6 bases from V and 9 from J, leaving 17 bases between them. This CDR3 is 14 amino acids long. The CDR3 loop reads CASSGTAISRELFF. The CDR3 DNA reads as TGTGCCAGCAGCGGCACCGCCATATCGAGGGAGCTGTTTTTT.

Points on this clonotype: A much larger clone is a single base away; this may be a read error. The chain carries TRBV29-1 and TRBJ2-4; D ambiguous. Trimming removed 3 bases at V and 0 bases at J, with 9 bases between. Germline lookup yields CDR1 SQVTM and CDR2 ANQGSEA. The CDR3 has 14 amino acids. CDR3 in amino acids: CSVDGALAKNIQYF. CDR3 DNA: TGCAGCGTTGATGGAGCCCTAGCCAAAAACATTCAGTACTTC.

The chain recombines TRBV18 with TRBJ1-1, with a weak D call TRBD1 (5 bases). Looked up from germline, CDR1 is KGHSH and CDR2 is LQKENI. Trimming pared 3 bases from V and 0 bases from J, leaving 11 bases between. This CDR3 is 15 amino acids long. As DNA, the CDR3 is TGTGCCAGCTCACCCCGACAGAGACTGAACACTGAAGCTTTCTTT. The encoded protein is CASSPRQRLNTEAFF.

The chain has TRBV7-9 and TRBJ1-1; maybe TRBD1 (5 bases). Trimming stripped 3 bases from V and 5 bases from J, with 7 bases between. This CDR3 is 12 amino acids long. Germline CDR1 and CDR2: SEHNR and FQNEAQ (reference sequence). The CDR3 coding sequence is TGTGCCAGCAGCTTCGACAGAACTGAAGCTTTCTTT. The encoded protein is CASSFDRTEAFF.